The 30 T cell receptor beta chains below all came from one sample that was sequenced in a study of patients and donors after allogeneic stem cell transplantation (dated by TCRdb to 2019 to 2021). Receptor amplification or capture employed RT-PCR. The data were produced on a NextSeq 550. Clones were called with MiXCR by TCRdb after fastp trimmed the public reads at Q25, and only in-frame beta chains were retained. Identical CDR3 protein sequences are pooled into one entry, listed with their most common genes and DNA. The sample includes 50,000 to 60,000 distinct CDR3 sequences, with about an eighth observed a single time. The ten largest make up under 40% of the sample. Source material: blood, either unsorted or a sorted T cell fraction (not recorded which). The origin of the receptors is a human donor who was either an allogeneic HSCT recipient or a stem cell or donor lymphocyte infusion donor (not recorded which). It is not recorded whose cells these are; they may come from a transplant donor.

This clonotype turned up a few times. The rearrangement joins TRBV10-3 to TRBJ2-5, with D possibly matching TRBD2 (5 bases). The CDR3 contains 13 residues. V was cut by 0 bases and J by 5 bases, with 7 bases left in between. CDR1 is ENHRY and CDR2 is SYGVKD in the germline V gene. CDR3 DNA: TGTGCCATCAGTGAGTCCGAGCGGGAGACCCAGTACTTC. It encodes CAISESERETQYF.

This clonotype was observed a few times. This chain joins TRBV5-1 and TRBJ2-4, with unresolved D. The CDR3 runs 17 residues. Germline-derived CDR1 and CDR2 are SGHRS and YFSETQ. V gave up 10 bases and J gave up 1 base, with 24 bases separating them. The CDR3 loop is CARSPGRPPDAKNIQYF. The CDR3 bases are TGCGCCCGATCGCCGGGTCGTCCGCCAGACGCCAAAAACATTCAGTACTTC. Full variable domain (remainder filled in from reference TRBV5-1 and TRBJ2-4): KAGVTQTPRYLIKTRGQQVTLSCSPISGHRSVSWYQQTPGQGLQFLFEYFSETQRNKGNFPGRFSGRQFSNSRSEMNVSTLELGDSALYLCARSPGRPPDAKNIQYFGAGTRLSVL.

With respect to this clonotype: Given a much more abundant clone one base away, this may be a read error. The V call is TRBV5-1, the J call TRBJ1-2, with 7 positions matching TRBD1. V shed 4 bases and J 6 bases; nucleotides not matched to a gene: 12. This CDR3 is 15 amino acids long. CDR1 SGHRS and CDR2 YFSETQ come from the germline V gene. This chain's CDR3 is CASSLLEEGADGYTF. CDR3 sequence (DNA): TGCGCCAGCAGCCTACTGGAGGAGGGGGCAGATGGCTACACCTTC. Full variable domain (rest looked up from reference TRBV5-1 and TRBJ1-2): KAGVTQTPRYLIKTRGQQVTLSCSPISGHRSVSWYQQTPGQGLQFLFEYFSETQRNKGNFPGRFSGRQFSNSRSEMNVSTLELGDSALYLCASSLLEEGADGYTFGSGTRLTVV.

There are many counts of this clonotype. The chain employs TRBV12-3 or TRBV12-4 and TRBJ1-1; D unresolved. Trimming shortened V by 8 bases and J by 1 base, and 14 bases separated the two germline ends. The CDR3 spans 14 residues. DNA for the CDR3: TGTGCCAGCGGCGGTTGGAAGGGGAACACTGAAGCTTTCTTT. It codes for CASGGWKGNTEAFF.

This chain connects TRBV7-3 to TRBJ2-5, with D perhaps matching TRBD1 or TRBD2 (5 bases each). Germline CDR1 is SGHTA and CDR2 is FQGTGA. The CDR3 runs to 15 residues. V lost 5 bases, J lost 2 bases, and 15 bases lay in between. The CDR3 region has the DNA TGTGCCAGCAGCCCAAATACGGGGCCACAAGAGACCCAGTACTTC. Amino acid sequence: CASSPNTGPQETQYF.

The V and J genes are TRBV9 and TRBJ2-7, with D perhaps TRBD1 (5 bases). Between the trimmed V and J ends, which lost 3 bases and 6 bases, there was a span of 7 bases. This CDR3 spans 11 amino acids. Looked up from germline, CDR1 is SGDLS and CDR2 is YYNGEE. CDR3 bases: TGTGCCAGCAGCGCAGGGCCCGAGCAGTACTTC. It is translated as CASSAGPEQYF.

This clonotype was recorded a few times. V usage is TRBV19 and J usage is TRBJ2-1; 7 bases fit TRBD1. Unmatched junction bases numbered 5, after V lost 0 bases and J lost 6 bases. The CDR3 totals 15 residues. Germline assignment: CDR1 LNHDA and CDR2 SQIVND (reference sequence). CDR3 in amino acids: CASSIEDRVVNEQFF. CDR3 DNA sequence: TGTGCCAGTAGTATAGAAGACAGGGTCGTCAATGAGCAGTTCTTC.

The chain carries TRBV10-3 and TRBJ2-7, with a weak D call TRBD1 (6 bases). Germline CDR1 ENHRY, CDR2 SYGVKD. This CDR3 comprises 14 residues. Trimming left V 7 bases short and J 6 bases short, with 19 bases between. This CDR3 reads CAINPDSSSGEQYF. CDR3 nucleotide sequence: TGTGCCATCAATCCGGACAGCAGCTCGGGCGAGCAGTACTTC.

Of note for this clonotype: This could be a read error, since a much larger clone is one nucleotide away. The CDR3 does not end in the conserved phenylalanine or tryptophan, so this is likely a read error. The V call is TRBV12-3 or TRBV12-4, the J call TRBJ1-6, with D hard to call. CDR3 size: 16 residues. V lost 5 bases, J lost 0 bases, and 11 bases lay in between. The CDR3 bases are TGTGCCAGCAGTCTTTACCTGGGCTCCTATAATTCACCCCTCCACTTG. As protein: CASSLYLGSYNSPLHL.

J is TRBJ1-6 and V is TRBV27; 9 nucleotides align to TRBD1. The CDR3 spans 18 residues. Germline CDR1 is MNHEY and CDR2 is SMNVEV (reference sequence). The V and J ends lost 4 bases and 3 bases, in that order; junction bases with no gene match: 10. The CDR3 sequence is CASSSYPGQGSYNSPLHF. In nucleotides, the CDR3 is TGTGCCAGCAGTTCCTACCCGGGACAGGGAAGCTATAATTCACCCCTCCACTTT.

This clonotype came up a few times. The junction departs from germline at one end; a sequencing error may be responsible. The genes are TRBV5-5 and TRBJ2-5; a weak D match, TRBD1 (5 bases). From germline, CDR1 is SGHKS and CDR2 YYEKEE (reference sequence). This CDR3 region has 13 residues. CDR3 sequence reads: CVSSAQGQETQYF. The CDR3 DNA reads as TGTGTCAGCAGCGCGCAGGGCCAAGAGACCCAGTACTTC.

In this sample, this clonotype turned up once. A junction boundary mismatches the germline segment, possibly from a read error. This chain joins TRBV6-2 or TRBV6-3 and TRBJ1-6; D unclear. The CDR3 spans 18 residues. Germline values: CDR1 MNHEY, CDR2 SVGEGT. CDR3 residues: CASSGQEAPSSYNLPLHF. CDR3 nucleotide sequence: TGTGCCAGCAGTGGGCAGGAAGCCCCCAGCTCCTATAATTTACCCCTCCACTTT.

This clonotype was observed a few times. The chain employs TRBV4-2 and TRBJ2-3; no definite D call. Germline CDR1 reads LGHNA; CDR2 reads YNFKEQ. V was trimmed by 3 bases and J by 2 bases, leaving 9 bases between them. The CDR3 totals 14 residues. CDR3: CASSQATYTDTQYF. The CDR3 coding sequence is TGTGCCAGCAGCCAGGCAACGTACACAGATACGCAGTATTTT.

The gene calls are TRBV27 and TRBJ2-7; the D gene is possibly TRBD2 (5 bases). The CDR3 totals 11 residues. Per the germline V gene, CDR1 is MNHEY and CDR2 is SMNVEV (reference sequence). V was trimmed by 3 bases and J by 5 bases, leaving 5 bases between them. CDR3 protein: CASSFGNEQYF. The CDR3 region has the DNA TGTGCCAGCAGTTTCGGGAACGAGCAGTACTTC.

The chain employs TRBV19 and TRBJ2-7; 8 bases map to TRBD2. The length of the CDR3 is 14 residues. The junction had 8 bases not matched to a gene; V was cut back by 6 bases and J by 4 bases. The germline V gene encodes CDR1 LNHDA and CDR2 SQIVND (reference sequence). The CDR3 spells CASSPPGTRYEQYF. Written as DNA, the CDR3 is TGTGCCAGTAGCCCGCCCGGGACTAGATACGAGCAGTACTTC.

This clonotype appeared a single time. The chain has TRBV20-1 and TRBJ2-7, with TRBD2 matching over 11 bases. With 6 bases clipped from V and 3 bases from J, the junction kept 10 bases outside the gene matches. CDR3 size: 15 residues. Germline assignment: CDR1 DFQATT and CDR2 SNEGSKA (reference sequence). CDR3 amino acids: CSATPRGLADYEQYF. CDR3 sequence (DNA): TGCAGTGCCACCCCCAGGGGACTAGCGGACTACGAGCAGTACTTC.

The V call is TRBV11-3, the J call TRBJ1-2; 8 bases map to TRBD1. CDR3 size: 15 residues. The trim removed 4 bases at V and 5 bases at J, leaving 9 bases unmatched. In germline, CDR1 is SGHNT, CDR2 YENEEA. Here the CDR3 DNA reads TGTGCCAGCAGCTCCGGACAGGGAAACTTATATGGCTACACCTTC. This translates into CASSSGQGNLYGYTF. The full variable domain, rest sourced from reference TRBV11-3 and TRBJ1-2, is EAGVVQSPRYKIIEKKQPVAFWCNPISGHNTLYWYLQNLGQGPELLIRYENEEAVDDSQLPKDRFSAERLKGVDSTLKIQPAELGDSAVYLCASSSGQGNLYGYTFGSGTRLTVV.

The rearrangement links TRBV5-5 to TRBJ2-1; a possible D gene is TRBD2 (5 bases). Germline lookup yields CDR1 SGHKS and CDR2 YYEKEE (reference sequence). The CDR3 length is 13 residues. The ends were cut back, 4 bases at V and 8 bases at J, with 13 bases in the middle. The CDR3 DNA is TGTGCCAGCAGCCAACCCTGGGGAGATGAGCAGTTCTTC. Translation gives CASSQPWGDEQFF. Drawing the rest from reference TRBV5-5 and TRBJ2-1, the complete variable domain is DAGVTQSPTHLIKTRGQQVTLRCSPISGHKSVSWYQQVLGQGPQFIFQYYEKEERGRGNFPDRFSARQFPNYSSELNVNALLLGDSALYLCASSQPWGDEQFFGPGTRLTVL.

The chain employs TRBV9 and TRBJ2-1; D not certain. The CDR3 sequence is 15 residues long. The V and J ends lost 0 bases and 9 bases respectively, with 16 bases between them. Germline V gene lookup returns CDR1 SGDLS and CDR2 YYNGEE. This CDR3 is CASSVDAKDWGEQFF. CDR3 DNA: TGTGCCAGCAGCGTAGATGCGAAGGATTGGGGTGAGCAGTTCTTC.

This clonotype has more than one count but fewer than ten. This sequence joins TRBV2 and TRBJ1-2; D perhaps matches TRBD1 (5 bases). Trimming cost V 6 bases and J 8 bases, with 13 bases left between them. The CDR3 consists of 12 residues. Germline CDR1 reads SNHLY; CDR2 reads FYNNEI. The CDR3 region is CASRAAGKGYTF. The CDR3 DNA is TGTGCCAGCAGGGCTGCAGGGAAGGGCTACACCTTC.

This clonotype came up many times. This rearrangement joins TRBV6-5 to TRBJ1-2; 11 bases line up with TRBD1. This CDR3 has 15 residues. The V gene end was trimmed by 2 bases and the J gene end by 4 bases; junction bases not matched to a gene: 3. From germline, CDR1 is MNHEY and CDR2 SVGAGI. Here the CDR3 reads CASSYKGQGVYGYTF. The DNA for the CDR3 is TGTGCCAGCAGTTACAAGGGACAGGGGGTCTATGGCTACACCTTC.

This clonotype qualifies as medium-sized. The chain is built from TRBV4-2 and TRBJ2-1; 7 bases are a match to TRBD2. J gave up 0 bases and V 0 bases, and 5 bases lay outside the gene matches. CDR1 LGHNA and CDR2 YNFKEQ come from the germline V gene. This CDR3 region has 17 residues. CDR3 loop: CASSQDVGGSSYNEQFF. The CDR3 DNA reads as TGTGCCAGCAGCCAAGATGTAGGCGGGAGCTCCTACAATGAGCAGTTCTTC.

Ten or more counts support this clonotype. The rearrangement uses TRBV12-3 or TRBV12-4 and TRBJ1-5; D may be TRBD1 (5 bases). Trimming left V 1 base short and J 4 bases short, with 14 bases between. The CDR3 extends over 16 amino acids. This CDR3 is CASSLVSGLGNQPQHF. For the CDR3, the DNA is TGTGCCAGCAGTTTAGTGTCAGGGCTTGGGAATCAGCCCCAGCATTTT.

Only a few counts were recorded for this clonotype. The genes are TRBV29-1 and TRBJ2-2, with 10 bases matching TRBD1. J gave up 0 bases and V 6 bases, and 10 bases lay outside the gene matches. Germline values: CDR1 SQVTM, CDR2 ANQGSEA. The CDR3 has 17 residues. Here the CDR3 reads CSVGTGDLYSNTGELFF. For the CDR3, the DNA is TGCAGCGTCGGGACAGGGGATTTATATTCGAACACCGGGGAGCTGTTTTTT.

Here the CDR3 reads CASSQTSGSEQYF. CDR3 nucleotide sequence: TGCGCCAGCAGCCAGACTAGCGGGAGCGAGCAGTACTTC. This sequence joins TRBV4-1 and TRBJ2-7; TRBD2 agrees at 12 bases. Germline loops: CDR1 MGHRA, CDR2 YSYEKL. This CDR3 is built from 13 residues. V was pared by 3 bases and J by 6 bases, with 0 bases of the junction left unmatched.

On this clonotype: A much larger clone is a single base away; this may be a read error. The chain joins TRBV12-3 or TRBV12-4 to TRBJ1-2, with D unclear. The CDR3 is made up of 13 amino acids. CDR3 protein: CDSSLGPPGGYTF. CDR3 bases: TGTGACAGCAGTCTTGGGCCGCCGGGTGGCTACACCTTC.

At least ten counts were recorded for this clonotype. This CDR3 is CATSDSNNYGYTF. The CDR3 DNA reads as TGTGCCACCAGTGATTCTAATAACTATGGCTACACCTTC. The chain couples TRBV24-1 to TRBJ1-2; D remains ambiguous. Between the trimmed V and J ends, which lost 2 bases and 1 base, there was a span of 4 bases. Germline V CDR1 and CDR2: KGHDR, SFDVKD. There are 13 residues in the CDR3.

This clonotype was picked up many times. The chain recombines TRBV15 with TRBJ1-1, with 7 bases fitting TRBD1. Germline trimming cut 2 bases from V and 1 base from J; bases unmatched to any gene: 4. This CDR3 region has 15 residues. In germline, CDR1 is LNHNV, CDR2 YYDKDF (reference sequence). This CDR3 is CATSRRQGTNTEAFF. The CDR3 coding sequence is TGTGCCACCAGCAGAAGACAGGGAACGAACACTGAAGCTTTCTTT.

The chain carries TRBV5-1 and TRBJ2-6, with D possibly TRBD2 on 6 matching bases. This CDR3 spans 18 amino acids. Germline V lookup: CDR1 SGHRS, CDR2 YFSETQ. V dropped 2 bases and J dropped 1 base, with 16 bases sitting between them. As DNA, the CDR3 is TGCGCCAGCAGCTTAGACCGCGGGACTCTATCTGGGGCCAACGTCCTGACTTTC. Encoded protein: CASSLDRGTLSGANVLTF.

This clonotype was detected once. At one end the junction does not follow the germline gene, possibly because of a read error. The CDR3 bases are TGTGCTAGCAGCCCGGGACCCGATCAGCCCCAGCATTTT. Its translation is CASSPGPDQPQHF. V usage is TRBV7-7 and J usage is TRBJ1-5; possibly TRBD1 for D (5 bases). Germline V gives CDR1 SSHAT, CDR2 FNYEAQ (reference sequence). The CDR3 runs to 13 residues.